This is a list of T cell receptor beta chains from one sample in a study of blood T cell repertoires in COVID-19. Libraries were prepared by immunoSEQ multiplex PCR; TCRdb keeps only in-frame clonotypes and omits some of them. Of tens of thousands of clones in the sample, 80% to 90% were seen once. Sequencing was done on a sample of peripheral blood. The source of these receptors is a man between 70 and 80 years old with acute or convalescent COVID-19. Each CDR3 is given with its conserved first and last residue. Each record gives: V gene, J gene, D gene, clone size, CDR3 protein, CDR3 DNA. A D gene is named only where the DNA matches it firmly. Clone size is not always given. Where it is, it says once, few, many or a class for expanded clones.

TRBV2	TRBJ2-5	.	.	CASSSQGGVETQYF	TGTGCCAGCAGTAGCCAGGGTGGAGTAGAGACCCAGTACTTC
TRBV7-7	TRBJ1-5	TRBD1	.	CASSLGTGNQPQHF	TGTGCCAGCAGCCTCGGGACAGGCAATCAGCCCCAGCATTTT
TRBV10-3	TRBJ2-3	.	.	CAIGPDTQYF	TGTGCCATCGGGCCGGATACGCAGTATTTT
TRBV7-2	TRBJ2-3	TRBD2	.	CASSRTSGGLADTQYF	TGTGCCAGCAGCCGGACTAGCGGGGGACTGGCAGATACGCAGTATTTT
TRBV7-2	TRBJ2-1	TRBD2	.	CASSLEGLAGDEQFF	TGTGCCAGCAGCTTAGAGGGACTAGCGGGGGACGAGCAGTTCTTC
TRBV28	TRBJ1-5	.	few	CAVRGGSSNQPQHF	TGTGCCGTTCGGGGGGGGTCTAGCAATCAGCCCCAGCATTTT
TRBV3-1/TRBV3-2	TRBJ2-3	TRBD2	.	CASSPQLAGGQNTQYF	TGTGCCAGCAGCCCACAACTAGCGGGAGGGCAAAATACGCAGTATTTT
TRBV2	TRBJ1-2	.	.	CASTQVANYGYTF	TGTGCCAGCACGCAGGTAGCTAACTATGGCTACACCTTC
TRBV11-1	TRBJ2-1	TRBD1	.	CASSPTGGAYNEQFF	TGTGCCAGCAGCCCGACAGGGGGAGCCTACAATGAGCAGTTCTTC
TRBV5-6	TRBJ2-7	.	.	CASSLVAVPYEQYF	TGTGCCAGCAGCTTGGTTGCGGTCCCCTACGAGCAGTACTTC
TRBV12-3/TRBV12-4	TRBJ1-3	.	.	CASSRAGNTIYF	TGTGCCAGCAGCAGGGCTGGAAACACCATATATTTT
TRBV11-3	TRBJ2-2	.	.	CASSLSGHTGELFF	TGTGCCAGCAGCTTAAGTGGGCACACCGGGGAGCTGTTTTTT
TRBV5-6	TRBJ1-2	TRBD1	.	CASSFTGTGASGYTF	TGTGCCAGCAGCTTTACCGGGACAGGGGCGTCCGGCTACACCTTC
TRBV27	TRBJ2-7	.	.	CASSFAGAGYEQYF	TGTGCCAGCAGTTTTGCGGGGGCAGGGTACGAGCAGTACTTC
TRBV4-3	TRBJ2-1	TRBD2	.	CASSQDRAGGNNEQFF	TGCGCCAGCAGCCAAGACAGGGCGGGGGGTAACAATGAGCAGTTCTTC
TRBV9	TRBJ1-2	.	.	CASTQIEGVSYGYTF	TGTGCCAGCACCCAAATAGAAGGGGTCAGCTATGGCTACACCTTC
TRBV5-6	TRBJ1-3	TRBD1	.	CASSARTGGAGNTIYF	TGTGCCAGCAGCGCAAGAACAGGGGGCGCGGGAAACACCATATATTTT
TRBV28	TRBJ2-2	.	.	CASSLEGRLTNTGELFF	TGTGCCAGCAGTTTAGAGGGCAGACTAACGAACACCGGGGAGCTGTTTTTT
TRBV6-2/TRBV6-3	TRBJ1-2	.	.	CASSYDSRRPLGYTF	TGTGCCAGCAGTTACGACTCTCGCCGCCCCTTGGGCTACACCTTC
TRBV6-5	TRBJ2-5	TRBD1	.	CASSPGQGFGETQYF	TGTGCCAGCAGTCCCGGACAGGGATTCGGAGAGACCCAGTACTTC
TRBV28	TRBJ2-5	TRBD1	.	CASRRGGRETQYF	TGTGCCAGCAGACGAGGGGGCAGGGAGACCCAGTACTTC
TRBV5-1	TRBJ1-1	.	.	CASSTQGYTEAFF	TGCGCCAGCAGCACACAGGGCTACACTGAAGCTTTCTTT
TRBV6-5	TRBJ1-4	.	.	CASSYQGSPNEKLFF	TGTGCCAGCAGTTACCAAGGGAGTCCTAATGAAAAACTGTTTTTT
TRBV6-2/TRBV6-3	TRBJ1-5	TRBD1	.	CASSDRVGNQPQHF	TGTGCCAGCAGTGACAGGGTAGGCAATCAGCCCCAGCATTTT
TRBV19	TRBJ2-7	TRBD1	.	CASRPDRDRREQYF	TGTGCCAGTAGGCCGGACAGGGATCGGCGCGAGCAGTACTTC
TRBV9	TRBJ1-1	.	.	CASSPRQVSTEAFF	TGTGCCAGCAGCCCCCGACAGGTTTCCACTGAAGCTTTCTTT
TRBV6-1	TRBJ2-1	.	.	CASSETLATLNEQFF	TGTGCCAGCAGTGAAACCCTAGCTACTCTCAATGAGCAGTTCTTC
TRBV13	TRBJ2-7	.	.	CASSLEPATSGEQYF	TGTGCCAGCAGCTTAGAGCCGGCGACTAGTGGCGAGCAGTACTTC
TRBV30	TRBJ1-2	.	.	CAWSVSQGGGYTF	TGTGCCTGGAGTGTATCCCAGGGAGGAGGCTACACCTTC
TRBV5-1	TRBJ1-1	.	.	CASSLRNMNTEAFF	TGCGCCAGCAGCTTGAGAAACATGAACACTGAAGCTTTCTTT
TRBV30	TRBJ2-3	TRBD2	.	CARSSGRTDTQYF	TGTGCCCGCAGTAGCGGGCGGACAGATACGCAGTATTTT
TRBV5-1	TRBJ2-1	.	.	CASSPPSGGNNEQFF	TGCGCCAGCAGCCCCCCCAGCGGAGGCAACAATGAGCAGTTCTTC
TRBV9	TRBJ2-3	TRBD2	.	CASSVGGSPPDTQYF	TGTGCCAGCAGCGTCGGCGGGAGCCCTCCAGATACGCAGTATTTT
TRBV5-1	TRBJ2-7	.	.	CASSDSGESLTYEQYF	TGCGCCAGCAGCGACTCAGGGGAATCCCTAACCTACGAGCAGTACTTC
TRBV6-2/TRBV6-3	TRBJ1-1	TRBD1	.	CASSSRTGGAFF	TGTGCCAGCAGTTCCCGGACAGGGGGAGCTTTCTTT
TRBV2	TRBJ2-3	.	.	CASSLTGRKDTQYF	TGTGCCAGCAGTTTGACAGGGAGGAAAGATACGCAGTATTTT
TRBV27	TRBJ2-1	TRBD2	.	CASSSGTSPYNEQFF	TGTGCCAGCAGTTCAGGGACTAGCCCTTACAATGAGCAGTTCTTC
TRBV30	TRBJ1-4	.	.	CAWSIGEKLFF	TGTGCCTGGAGCATCGGGGAAAAACTGTTTTTT
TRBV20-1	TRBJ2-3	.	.	CSADYGTGLF	TGCAGTGCCGATTATGGAACAGGCCTTTTT
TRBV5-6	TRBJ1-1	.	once	CASSLAGRSAFF	TGTGCCAGCAGCTTGGCCGGGAGGTCGGCTTTCTTT
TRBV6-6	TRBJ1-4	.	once	CASSYGRKEKLFF	TGTGCCAGCAGTTACGGGAGAAAGGAAAAACTGTTTTTT
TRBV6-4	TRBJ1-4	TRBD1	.	CASSEQGAPNEKLFF	TGTGCCAGCAGTGAACAGGGGGCGCCTAATGAAAAACTGTTTTTT
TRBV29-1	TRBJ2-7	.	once	CSVGRGTYEQYF	TGCAGCGTCGGCAGGGGCACCTACGAGCAGTACTTC